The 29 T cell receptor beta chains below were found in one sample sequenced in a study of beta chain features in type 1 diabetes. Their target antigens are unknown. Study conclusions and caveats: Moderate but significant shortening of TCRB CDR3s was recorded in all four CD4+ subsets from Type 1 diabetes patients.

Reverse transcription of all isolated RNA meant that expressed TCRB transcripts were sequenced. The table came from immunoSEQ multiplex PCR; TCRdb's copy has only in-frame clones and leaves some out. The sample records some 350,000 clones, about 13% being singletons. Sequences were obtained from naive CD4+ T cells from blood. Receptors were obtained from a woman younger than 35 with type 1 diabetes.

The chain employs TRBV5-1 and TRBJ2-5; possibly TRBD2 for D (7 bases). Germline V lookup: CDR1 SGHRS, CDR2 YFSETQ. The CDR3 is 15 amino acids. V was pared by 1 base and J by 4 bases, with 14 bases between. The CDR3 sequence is CASSLRAGAGETQYF. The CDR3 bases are TGCGCCAGCAGCTTGAGGGCGGGGGCAGGAGAGACCCAGTACTTC.

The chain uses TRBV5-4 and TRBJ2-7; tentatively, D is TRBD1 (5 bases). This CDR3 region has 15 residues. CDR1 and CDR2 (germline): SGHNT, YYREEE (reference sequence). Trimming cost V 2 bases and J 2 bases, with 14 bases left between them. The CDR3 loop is CASSFDRRTPYEQYV. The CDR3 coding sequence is TGTGCCAGCAGCTTTGACAGACGAACCCCCTACGAGCAGTACGTC.

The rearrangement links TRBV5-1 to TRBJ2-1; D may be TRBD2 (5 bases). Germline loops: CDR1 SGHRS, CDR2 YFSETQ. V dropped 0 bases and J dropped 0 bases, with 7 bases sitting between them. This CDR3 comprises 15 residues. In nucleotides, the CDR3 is TGCGCCAGCAGCTTGGTAACTAGCTCCTACAATGAGCAGTTCTTC. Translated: CASSLVTSSYNEQFF.

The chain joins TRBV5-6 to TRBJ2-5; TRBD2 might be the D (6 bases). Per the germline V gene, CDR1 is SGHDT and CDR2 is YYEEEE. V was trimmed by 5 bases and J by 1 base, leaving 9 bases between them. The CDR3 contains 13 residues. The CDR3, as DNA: TGTGCCAGCAGTTCGGGAGCCCAAGAGACCCAGTACTTC. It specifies CASSSGAQETQYF.

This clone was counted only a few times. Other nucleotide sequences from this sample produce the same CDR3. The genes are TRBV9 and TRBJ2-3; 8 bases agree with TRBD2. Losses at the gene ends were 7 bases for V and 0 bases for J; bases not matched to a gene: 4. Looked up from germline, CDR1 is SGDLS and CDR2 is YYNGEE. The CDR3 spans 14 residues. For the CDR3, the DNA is TGTGCCAGCCGGGGGGGCCTCAGCACAGATACGCAGTATTTT. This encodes CASRGGLSTDTQYF.

CDR3 amino acids: CASSSPGQGAYEQYF. The CDR3 DNA reads as TGCGCCAGCAGCTCACCCGGACAGGGGGCCTACGAGCAGTACTTC. The genes are TRBV5-1 and TRBJ2-7, with TRBD1 matching over 10 bases. This CDR3 has 15 residues. Germline CDR1 and CDR2: SGHRS and YFSETQ. The V and J ends lost 3 bases and 2 bases, in that order; junction bases with no gene match: 5.

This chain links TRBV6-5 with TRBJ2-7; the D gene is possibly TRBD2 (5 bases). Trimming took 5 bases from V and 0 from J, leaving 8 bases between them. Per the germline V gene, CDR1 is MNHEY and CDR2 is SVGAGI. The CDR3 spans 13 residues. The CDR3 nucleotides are TGTGCCAGCAGTCGGGGTACCTCCTACGAGCAGTACGTC. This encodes CASSRGTSYEQYV.

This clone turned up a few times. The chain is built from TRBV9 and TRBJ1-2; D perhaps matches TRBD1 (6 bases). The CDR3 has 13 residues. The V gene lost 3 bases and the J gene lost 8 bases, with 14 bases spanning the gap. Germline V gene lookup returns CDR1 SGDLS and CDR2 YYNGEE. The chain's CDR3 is CASSAHRAQGYTF. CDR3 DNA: TGTGCCAGCAGCGCGCACAGGGCCCAAGGCTACACCTTC.

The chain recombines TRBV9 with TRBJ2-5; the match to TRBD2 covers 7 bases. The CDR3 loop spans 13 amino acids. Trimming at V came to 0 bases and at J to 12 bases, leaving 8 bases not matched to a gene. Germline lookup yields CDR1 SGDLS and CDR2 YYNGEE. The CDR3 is CASSVDGGGGEYF. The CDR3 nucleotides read TGTGCCAGCAGCGTAGACGGAGGCGGGGGAGAGTACTTC.

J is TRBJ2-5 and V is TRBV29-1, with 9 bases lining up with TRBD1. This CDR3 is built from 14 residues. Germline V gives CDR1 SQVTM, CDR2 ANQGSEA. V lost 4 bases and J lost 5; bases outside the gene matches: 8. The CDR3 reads CSVVSRTGVETQYF. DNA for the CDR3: TGCAGCGTTGTCTCTCGGACAGGGGTGGAGACCCAGTACTTC.

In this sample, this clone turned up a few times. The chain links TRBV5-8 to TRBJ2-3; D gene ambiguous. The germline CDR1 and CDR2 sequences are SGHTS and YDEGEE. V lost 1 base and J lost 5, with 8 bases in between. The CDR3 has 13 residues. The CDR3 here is CASSLWLLDTQYF. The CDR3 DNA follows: TGTGCCAGCAGCTTGTGGCTGTTAGATACGCAGTATTTT.

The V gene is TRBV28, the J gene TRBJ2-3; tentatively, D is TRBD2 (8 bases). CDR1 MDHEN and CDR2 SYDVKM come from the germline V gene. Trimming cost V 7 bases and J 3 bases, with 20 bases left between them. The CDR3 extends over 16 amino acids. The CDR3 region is CASTPGGGFATDTQYF. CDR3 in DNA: TGTGCCAGCACCCCGGGAGGGGGCTTTGCGACAGATACGCAGTATTTT. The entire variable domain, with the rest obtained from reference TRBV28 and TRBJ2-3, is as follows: DVKVTQSSRYLVKRTGEKVFLECVQDMDHENMFWYRQDPGLGLRLIYFSYDVKMKEKGDIPEGYSVSREKKERFSLILESASTNQTSMYLCASTPGGGFATDTQYFGPGTRLTVL.

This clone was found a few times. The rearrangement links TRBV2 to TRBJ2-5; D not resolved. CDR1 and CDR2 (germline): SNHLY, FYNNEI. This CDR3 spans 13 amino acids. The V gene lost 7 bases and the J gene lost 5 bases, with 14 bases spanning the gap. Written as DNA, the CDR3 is TGTGCCAGCACTACCCTCCCTCGGGAGACCCAGTACTTC. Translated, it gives CASTTLPRETQYF. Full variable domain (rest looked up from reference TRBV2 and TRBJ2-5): EPEVTQTPSHQVTQMGQEVILRCVPISNHLYFYWYRQILGQKVEFLVSFYNNEISEKSEIFDDQFSVERPDGSNFTLKIRSTKLEDSAMYFCASTTLPRETQYFGPGTRLLVL.

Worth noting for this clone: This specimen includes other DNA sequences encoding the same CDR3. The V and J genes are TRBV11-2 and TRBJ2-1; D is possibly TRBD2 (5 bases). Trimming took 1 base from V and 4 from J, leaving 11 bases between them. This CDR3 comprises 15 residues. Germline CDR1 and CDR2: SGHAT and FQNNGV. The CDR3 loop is CASSLAGLSYNEQFF. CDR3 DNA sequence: TGTGCCAGCAGCTTAGCCGGACTGAGTTACAATGAGCAGTTCTTC.

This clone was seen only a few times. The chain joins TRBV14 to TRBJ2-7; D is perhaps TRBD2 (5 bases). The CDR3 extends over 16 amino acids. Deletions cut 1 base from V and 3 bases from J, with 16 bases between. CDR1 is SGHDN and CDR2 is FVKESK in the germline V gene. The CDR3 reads CASSQGPEEAHYEQYV. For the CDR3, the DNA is TGTGCCAGCAGCCAAGGTCCAGAGGAGGCCCACTACGAGCAGTACGTC.

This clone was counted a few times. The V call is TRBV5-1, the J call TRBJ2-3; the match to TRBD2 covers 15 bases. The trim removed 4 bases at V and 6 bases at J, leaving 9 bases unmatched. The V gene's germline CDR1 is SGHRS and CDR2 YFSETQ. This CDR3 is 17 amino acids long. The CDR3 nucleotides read TGCGCCAGCAGCCTAGGGACTAGCGGGAGGATTGGGGATACGCAGTATTTT. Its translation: CASSLGTSGRIGDTQYF. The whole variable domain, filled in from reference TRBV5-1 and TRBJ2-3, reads KAGVTQTPRYLIKTRGQQVTLSCSPISGHRSVSWYQQTPGQGLQFLFEYFSETQRNKGNFPGRFSGRQFSNSRSEMNVSTLELGDSALYLCASSLGTSGRIGDTQYFGPGTRLTVL.

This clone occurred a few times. The CDR3 protein is CASRQGTGVRNTEAFF. The CDR3 coding sequence is TGTGCCAGCAGGCAGGGGACAGGAGTCAGAAACACTGAAGCTTTCTTT. The V and J genes are TRBV28 and TRBJ1-1; 8 bases are shared with TRBD1. There are 16 residues in the CDR3. In germline, CDR1 is MDHEN, CDR2 SYDVKM. V lost 6 bases and J lost 2; bases outside the gene matches: 11.

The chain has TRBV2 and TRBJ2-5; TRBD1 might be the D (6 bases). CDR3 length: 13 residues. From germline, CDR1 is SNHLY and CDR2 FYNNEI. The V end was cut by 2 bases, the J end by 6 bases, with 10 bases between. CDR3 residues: CASSETGIKTQYF. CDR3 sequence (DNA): TGTGCCAGCAGTGAAACAGGGATAAAGACCCAGTACTTC.

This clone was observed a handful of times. The CDR3 protein is CASSSTGSRYTF. The CDR3 DNA reads as TGTGCCAGCAGCTCGACAGGGTCCCGCTACACCTTC. The genes are TRBV5-6 and TRBJ1-2; TRBD1 aligns across 7 bases. Per germline, CDR1 SGHDT and CDR2 YYEEEE. The ends lost 3 bases at V and 9 bases at J; junction bases unmatched: 5. This CDR3 spans 12 amino acids.

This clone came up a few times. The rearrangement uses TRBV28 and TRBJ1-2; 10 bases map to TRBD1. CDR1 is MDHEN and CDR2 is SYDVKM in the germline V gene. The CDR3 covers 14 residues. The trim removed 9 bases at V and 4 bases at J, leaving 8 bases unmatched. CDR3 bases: TGTGCCAGTGGGACAGGGGACAGGCTCTATGGCTACACCTTC. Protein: CASGTGDRLYGYTF.

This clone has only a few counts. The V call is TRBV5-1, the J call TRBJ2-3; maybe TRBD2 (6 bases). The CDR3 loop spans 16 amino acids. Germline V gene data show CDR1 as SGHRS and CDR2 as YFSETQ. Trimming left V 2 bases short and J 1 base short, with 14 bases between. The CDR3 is CASSFGGSGGTDTQYF. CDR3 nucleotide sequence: TGCGCCAGCAGCTTCGGAGGGTCGGGAGGCACAGATACGCAGTATTTT.

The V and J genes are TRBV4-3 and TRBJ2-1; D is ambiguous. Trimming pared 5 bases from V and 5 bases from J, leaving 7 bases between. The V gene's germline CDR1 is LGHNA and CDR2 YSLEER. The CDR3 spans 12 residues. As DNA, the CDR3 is TGCGCCAGCAGCTTAGAGCACAATGAGCAGTTCTTC. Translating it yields CASSLEHNEQFF.

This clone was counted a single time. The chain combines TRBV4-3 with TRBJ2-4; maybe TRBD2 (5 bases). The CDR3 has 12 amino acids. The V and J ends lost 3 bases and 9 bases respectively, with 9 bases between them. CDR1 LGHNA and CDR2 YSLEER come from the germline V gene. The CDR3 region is CASSHLGSIQYF. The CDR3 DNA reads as TGCGCCAGCAGCCATCTAGGGAGCATTCAGTACTTC.

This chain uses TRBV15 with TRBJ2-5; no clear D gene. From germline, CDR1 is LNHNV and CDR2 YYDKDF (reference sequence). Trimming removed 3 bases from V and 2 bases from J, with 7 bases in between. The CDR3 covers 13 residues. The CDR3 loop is CATSRGRQETQYF. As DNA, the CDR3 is TGTGCCACCAGCAGGGGCAGGCAAGAGACCCAGTACTTC. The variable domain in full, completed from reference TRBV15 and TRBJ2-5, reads DAMVIQNPRYQVTQFGKPVTLSCSQTLNHNVMYWYQQKSSQAPKLLFHYYDKDFNNEADTPDNFQSRRPNTSFCFLDIRSPGLGDTAMYLCATSRGRQETQYFGPGTRLLVL.

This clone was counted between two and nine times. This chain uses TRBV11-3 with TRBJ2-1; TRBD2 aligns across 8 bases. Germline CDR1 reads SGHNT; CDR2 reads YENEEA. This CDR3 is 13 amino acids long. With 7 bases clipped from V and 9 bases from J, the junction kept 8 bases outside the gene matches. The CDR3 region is CASKGLDDSEQFF. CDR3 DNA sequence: TGTGCCAGCAAGGGACTAGACGACAGTGAGCAGTTCTTC.

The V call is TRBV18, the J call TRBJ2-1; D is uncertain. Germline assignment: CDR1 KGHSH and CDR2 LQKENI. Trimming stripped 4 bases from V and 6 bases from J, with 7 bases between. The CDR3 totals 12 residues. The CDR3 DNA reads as TGTGCCAGCTCACTGGCTAGCAATGAGCAGTTCTTC. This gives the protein CASSLASNEQFF.

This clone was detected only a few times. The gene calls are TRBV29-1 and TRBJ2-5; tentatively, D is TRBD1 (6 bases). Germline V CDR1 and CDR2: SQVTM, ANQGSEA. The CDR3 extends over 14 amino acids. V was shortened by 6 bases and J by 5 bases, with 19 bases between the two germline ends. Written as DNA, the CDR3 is TGCAGCGTCGACTCACAGGGCGGGTGGGAGACCCAGTACTTC. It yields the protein CSVDSQGGWETQYF.

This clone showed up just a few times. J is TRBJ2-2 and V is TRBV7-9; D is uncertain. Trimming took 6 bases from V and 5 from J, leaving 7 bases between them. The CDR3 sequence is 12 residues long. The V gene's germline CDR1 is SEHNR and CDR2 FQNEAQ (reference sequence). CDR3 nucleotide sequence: TGTGCCAGCAGACCGAGGACCGGGGAGCTGTTTTTT. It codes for CASRPRTGELFF.

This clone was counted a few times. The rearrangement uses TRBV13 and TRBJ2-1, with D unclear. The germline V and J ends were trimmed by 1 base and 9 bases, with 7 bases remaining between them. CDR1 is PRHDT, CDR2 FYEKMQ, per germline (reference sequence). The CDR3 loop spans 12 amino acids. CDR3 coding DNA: TGTGCCAGCAGCTTAGACGGTAGTGAGCAGTTCTTC. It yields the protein CASSLDGSEQFF.